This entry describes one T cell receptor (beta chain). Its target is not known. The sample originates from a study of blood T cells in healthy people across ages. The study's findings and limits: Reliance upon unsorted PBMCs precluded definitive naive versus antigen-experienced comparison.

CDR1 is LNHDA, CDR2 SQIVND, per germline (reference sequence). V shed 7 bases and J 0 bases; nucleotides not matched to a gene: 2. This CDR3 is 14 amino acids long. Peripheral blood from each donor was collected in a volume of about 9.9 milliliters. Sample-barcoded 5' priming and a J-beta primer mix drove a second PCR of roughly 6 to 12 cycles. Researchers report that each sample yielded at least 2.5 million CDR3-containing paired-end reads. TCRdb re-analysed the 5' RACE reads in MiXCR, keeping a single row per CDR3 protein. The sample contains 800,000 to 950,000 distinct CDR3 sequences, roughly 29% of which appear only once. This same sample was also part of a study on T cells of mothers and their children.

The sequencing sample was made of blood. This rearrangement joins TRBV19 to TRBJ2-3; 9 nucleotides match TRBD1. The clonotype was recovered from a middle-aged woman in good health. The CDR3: CASMGTGSTDTQYF. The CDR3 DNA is TGTGCCAGTATGGGGACAGGGAGCACAGATACGCAGTATTTT. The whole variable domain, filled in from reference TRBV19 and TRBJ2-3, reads DGGITQSPKYLFRKEGQNVTLSCEQNLNHDAMYWYRQDPGQGLRLIYYSQIVNDFQKGDIAEGYSVSREKKESFPLTVTSAQKNPTAFYLCASMGTGSTDTQYFGPGTRLTVL.